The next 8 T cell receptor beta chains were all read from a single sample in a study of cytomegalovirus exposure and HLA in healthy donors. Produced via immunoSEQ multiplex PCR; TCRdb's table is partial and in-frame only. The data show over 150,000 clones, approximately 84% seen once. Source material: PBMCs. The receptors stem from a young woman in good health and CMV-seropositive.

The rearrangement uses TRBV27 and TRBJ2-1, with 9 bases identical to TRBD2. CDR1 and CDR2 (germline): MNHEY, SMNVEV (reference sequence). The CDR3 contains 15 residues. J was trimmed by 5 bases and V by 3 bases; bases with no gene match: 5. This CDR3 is CASSFLGLANNEQFF. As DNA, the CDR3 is TGTGCCAGCAGTTTCTTGGGACTAGCAAACAATGAGCAGTTCTTC.

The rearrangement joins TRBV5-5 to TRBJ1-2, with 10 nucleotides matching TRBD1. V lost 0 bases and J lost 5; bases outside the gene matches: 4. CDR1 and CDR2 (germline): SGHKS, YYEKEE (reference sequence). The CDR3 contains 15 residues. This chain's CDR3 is CASSLAGTGVYGYTF. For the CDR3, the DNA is TGTGCCAGCAGCTTGGCCGGGACAGGGGTTTATGGCTACACCTTC.

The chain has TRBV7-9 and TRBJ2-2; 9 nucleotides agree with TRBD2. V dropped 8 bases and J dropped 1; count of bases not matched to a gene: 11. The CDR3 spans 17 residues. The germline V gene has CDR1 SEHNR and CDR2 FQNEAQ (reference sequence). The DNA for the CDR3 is TGTGCCAGCGCCAGGGCTGAGACTAGCGGGAACACCGGGGAGCTGTTTTTT. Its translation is CASARAETSGNTGELFF. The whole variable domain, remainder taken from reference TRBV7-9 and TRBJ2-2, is DTGVSQNPRHKITKRGQNVTFRCDPISEHNRLYWYRQTLGQGPEFLTYFQNEAQLEKSRLLSDRFSAERPKGSFSTLEIQRTEQGDSAMYLCASARAETSGNTGELFFGEGSRLTVL.

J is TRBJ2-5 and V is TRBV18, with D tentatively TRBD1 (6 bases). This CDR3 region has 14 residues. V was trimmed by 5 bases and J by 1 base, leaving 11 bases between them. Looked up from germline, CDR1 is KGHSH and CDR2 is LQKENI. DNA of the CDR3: TGTGCCAGCTCATCTACAGGGACCCAAGAGACCCAGTACTTC. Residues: CASSSTGTQETQYF.

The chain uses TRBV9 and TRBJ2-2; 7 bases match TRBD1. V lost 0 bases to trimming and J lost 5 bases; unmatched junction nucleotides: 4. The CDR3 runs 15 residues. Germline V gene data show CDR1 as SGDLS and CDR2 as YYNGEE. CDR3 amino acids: CASSVGQGSTGELFF. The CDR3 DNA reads TGTGCCAGCAGCGTAGGACAGGGAAGTACCGGGGAGCTGTTTTTT.

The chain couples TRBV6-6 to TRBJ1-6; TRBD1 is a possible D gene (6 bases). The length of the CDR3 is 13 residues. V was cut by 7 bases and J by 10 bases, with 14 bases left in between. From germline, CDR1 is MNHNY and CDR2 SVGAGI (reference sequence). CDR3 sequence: CASKEQGESPLHF. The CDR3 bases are TGTGCCAGCAAGGAACAGGGAGAGTCACCCCTCCACTTT.

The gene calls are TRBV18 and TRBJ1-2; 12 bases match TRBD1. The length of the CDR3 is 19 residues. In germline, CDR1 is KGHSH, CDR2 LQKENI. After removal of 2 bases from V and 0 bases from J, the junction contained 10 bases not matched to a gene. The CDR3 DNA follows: TGTGCCAGCTCACCATTGTCAGCCGGGACAGGGGGCACTAACTATGGCTACACCTTC. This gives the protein CASSPLSAGTGGTNYGYTF.

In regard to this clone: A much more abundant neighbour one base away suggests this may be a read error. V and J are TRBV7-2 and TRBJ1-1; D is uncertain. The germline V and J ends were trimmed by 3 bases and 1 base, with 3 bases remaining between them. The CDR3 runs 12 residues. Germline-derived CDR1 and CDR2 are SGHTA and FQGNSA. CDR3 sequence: CASSFGNTEAFF. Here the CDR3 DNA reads TGTGCCAGCAGCTTCGGGAACACTGAAGCTTTCTTT.